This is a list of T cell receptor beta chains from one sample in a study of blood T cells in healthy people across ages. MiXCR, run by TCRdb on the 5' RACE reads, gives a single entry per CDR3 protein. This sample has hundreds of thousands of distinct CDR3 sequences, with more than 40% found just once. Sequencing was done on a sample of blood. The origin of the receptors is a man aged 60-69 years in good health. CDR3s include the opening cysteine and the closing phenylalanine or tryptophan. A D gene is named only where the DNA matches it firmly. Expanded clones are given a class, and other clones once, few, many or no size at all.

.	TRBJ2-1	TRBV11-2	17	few	CASSLEAFWGSYNEQFF	TGTGCCAGCAGCTTAGAAGCCTTTTGGGGCTCCTACAATGAGCAGTTCTTC
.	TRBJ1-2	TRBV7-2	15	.	CASSLVSHTDYGYTF	TGTGCCAGCAGCTTAGTTAGCCACACCGACTATGGCTACACCTTC
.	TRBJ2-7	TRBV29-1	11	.	CSANLNYEQYF	TGCAGCGCTAATCTCAACTACGAGCAGTACTTC
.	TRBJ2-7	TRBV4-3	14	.	CASSQVSSSHEQYF	TGCGCCAGCAGCCAAGTATCATCTTCCCACGAGCAGTACTTC
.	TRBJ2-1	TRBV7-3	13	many	CASSVGVNNEQFF	TGTGCCAGCAGCGTGGGGGTTAACAATGAGCAGTTCTTC
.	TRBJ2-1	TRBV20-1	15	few	CSASISRGSYNEQFF	TGCAGTGCTAGTATTAGTAGGGGATCCTACAATGAGCAGTTCTTC
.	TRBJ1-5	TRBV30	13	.	CAWRKGPRMPQHF	TGTGCCTGGAGGAAAGGGCCGAGAATGCCCCAGCATTTT
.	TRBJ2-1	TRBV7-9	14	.	CASDNTSSYNEQFF	TGTGCCAGCGACAACACGAGCTCCTACAATGAGCAGTTCTTC
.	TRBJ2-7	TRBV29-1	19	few	CSVEDTVRGPEGLTYEQYF	TGCAGCGTTGAAGACACAGTGCGGGGCCCTGAAGGGTTGACCTACGAGCAGTACTTC
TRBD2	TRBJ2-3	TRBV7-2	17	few	CASTFMVAGGGADTQYF	TGTGCCAGCACCTTCATGGTAGCGGGGGGCGGCGCAGATACGCAGTATTTT
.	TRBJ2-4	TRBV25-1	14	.	CASSQQGVQNIQYF	TGTGCCAGCAGCCAACAGGGCGTGCAAAACATTCAGTACTTC
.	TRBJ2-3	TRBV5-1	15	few	CASSLVRSYTDTQYF	TGCGCCAGCAGCTTGGTTCGCAGTTACACAGATACGCAGTATTTT
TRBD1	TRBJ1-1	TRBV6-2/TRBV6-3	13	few	CASSYRTGFEAFF	TGTGCCAGCAGTTACCGGACAGGGTTCGAAGCTTTCTTT
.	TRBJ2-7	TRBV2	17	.	CASSLSPPGDRTYEQYF	TGTGCCAGCAGTCTAAGCCCCCCGGGGGACAGAACCTACGAGCAGTACTTC
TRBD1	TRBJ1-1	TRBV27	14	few	CASSLAGTGTEAFF	TGCGCCAGCAGCTTGGCCGGGACAGGGACTGAAGCTTTCTTT
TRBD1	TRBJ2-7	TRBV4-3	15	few	CASSQDLQGANEQYF	TGCGCCAGCAGCCAAGATTTGCAGGGGGCCAACGAGCAGTACTTC
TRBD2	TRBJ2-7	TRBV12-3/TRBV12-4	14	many	CASSATSGGYEQYF	TGTGCCAGCAGTGCTACTAGCGGGGGTTACGAGCAGTACTTC
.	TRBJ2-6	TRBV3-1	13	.	CASSQTGANVLTF	TGTGCCAGCAGCCAAACTGGGGCCAACGTCCTGACTTTC
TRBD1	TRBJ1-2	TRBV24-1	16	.	CATSGVPTGTHCGYTF	TGTGCCACCAGTGGCGTTCCGACAGGGACCCACTGTGGCTACACCTTC
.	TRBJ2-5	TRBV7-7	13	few	CASSADDMGTQYF	TGTGCTAGCAGCGCGGACGACATGGGGACCCAGTACTTC
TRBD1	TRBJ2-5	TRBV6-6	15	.	CASSYAGTGQETQYF	TGTGCCAGCAGTTATGCCGGGACAGGGCAAGAGACCCAGTACTTC
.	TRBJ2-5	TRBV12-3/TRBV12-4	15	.	CASSLDRAEGETQYF	TGTGCCAGCAGTTTAGACAGGGCTGAGGGGGAGACCCAGTACTTC
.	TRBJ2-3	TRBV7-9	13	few	CASGTTSTDTQYF	TGTGCCAGCGGCACTACTAGCACAGATACGCAGTATTTT
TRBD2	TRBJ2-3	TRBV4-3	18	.	CASSQDLASGGVTDTQYF	TGCGCCAGCAGCCAAGATTTGGCTAGCGGGGGGGTCACAGATACGCAGTATTTT
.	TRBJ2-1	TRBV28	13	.	CASSSRVSNEQFF	TGTGCCAGCAGTTCCAGGGTGAGCAATGAGCAGTTCTTC
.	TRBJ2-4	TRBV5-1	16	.	CASSLGFGTGLREQYF	TGCGCCAGCAGCTTGGGGTTTGGTACGGGGTTGAGAGAGCAGTACTTC
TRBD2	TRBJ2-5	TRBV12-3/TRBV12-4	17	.	CASTPLPGLAGGETQYF	TGTGCCAGCACTCCCCTTCCGGGACTAGCGGGGGGAGAGACCCAGTACTTC
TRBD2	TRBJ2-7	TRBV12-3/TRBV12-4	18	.	CASSLALGGGARSYEQYF	TGTGCCAGCAGTTTAGCGTTAGGCGGGGGGGCCAGGTCGTACGAGCAGTACTTC
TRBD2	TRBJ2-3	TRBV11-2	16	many	CASSLVGGTSVDTQYF	TGTGCCAGCAGCTTAGTAGGGGGGACTAGCGTAGATACGCAGTATTTT
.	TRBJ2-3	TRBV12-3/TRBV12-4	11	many	CASSLLDTQYF	TGTGCCAGCAGTTTGCTAGATACGCAGTATTTT
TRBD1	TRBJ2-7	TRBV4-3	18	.	CASSQEVSNGQVTYEQYF	TGCGCCAGCAGCCAAGAAGTTTCAAACGGACAGGTAACCTACGAGCAGTACTTC
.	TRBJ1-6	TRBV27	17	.	CASSLTPDSRPNSPLHF	TGTGCCAGCAGTCTCACCCCCGACAGCCGCCCTAATTCACCCCTCCACTTT
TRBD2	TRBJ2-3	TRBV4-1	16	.	CASSRNTGGGTDTQYF	TGCGCCAGCAGCCGCAACACGGGGGGAGGCACAGATACGCAGTATTTT
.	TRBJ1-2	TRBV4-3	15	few	CASSSSDIPTHGYTF	TGCGCCAGCAGCTCCTCGGACATTCCTACGCATGGCTACACCTTC
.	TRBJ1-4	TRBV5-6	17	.	CASSGYKGRAASEKLFF	TGTGCCAGCAGCGGGTACAAGGGACGGGCCGCATCGGAAAAACTGTTTTTT
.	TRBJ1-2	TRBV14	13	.	CANSHGRSYGYTF	TGTGCCAACAGCCACGGACGGAGCTATGGCTACACCTTC
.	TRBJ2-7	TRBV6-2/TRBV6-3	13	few	CASSSIRQYEQYF	TGTGCCAGCAGTTCCATAAGACAGTACGAGCAGTACTTC
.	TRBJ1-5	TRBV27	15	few	CASSPTRLSNQPQHF	TGTGCCAGCAGTCCCACCAGACTTAGCAATCAGCCCCAGCATTTT
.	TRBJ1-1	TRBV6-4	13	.	CASSAGGDTEAFF	TGTGCCAGCAGTGCAGGCGGTGACACTGAAGCTTTCTTT
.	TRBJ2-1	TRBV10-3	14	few	CAIRGDLLRNEQFF	TGTGCCATCAGGGGGGACCTCTTACGCAATGAGCAGTTCTTC
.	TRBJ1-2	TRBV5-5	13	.	CTSSLVPSRGCTF	TGTACCAGCAGCTTGGTACCCTCGAGAGGCTGCACCTTC
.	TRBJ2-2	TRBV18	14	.	CASSGVLGAGELFF	TGTGCCAGCTCTGGCGTCCTCGGGGCCGGGGAGCTGTTTTTT
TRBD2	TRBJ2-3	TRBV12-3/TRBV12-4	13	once	CASSDGGGDAQYF	TGTGCCAGCTCAGACGGGGGGGGAGATGCGCAGTATTTT
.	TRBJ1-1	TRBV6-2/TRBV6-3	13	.	CASSYTEGTEAFF	TGTGCCAGCAGTTATACAGAGGGGACTGAAGCTTTCTTT
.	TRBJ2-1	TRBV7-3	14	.	CASSLVGRINEQFF	TGTGCCAGCAGCCTAGTTGGGCGTATCAATGAGCAGTTCTTC
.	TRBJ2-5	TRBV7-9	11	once	CASSSELPQYF	TGTGCCAGCAGCTCAGAGCTTCCCCAGTACTTC
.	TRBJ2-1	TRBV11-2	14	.	CASSLGYTKDEQFF	TGTGCCAGCAGCTTGGGCTACACGAAGGATGAGCAGTTCTTC
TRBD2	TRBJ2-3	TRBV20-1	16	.	CSSTAGGPFLADTQYF	TGCAGCTCTACGGCGGGGGGGCCCTTTTTAGCAGATACGCAGTATTTT
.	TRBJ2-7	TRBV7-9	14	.	CVSSLVGRDYEQYF	TGTGTCAGCAGCTTAGTTGGGCGGGACTACGAGCAGTACTTC
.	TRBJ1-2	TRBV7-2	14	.	CASSLSRTDYGYTF	TGTGCCAGCAGCTTATCACGGACAGATTATGGCTACACCTTC
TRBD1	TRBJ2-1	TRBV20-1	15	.	CSASAGQGFRNEQFF	TGCAGTGCTAGCGCTGGACAGGGCTTTCGCAATGAGCAGTTCTTC
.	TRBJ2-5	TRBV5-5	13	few	CASSFRNQETQYF	TGTGCCAGCAGCTTTCGGAACCAAGAGACCCAGTACTTC
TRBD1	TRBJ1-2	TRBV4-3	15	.	CVSSPTDRNFYGYTF	TGCGTCAGCAGCCCGACGGACAGGAACTTCTATGGCTACACCTTC
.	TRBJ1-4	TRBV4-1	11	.	CASRAHEKLFF	TGCGCCAGCAGGGCCCATGAAAAACTGTTTTTT